The rows below give T cell receptor beta chains drawn from one sample of a study of shared clonotypes between healthy human individuals. Measured with immunoSEQ multiplex PCR; TCRdb has only the in-frame clones, and not every one. The table lists roughly 2.2 million clones, more than 80% of them singletons. The source material was naive CD4+ T cells from PBMCs. All receptors come from a man younger than 30 in good health. Some clones in this sample may be carry-over from other donors' samples. The CDR3 runs from the conserved cysteine through the conserved F or W. The D gene is left open where the match is weak.

j_call d_call v_call cdr3_aa cdr3_nt
TRBJ1-1 TRBD1 TRBV5-1 CASSPGTGALRTEAFF TGCGCCAGCAGCCCGGGGACAGGGGCTCTTAGGACTGAAGCTTTCTTT
TRBJ1-5 TRBD1 TRBV7-8 CASSPTGVGQPQHF TGTGCCAGCAGTCCAACAGGGGTAGGTCAGCCCCAGCATTTT
TRBJ2-5 TRBD2 TRBV11-2 CASSLGALAGGQGETQYF TGTGCCAGCAGCTTAGGAGCGCTAGCGGGAGGGCAGGGGGAGACCCAGTACTTC
TRBJ2-1 TRBD2 TRBV11-2 CASSLVGRESPRNNEQFF TGTGCCAGCAGCTTAGTTGGGCGGGAGAGTCCCAGAAACAATGAGCAGTTCTTC
TRBJ2-7 TRBD2 TRBV29-1 CSVVRTSDYEQYF TGCAGCGTTGTCCGTACTAGCGACTACGAGCAGTACTTC
TRBJ2-1 TRBD1 TRBV28 CASSSPGQGFNEQFF TGTGCCAGCAGTTCGCCGGGACAGGGGTTCAATGAGCAGTTCTTC
TRBJ1-2 TRBD1 TRBV28 CASSFYRGQVYTF TGTGCCAGCAGTTTTTACAGGGGGCAGGTCTACACCTTC
TRBJ1-5 . TRBV18 CASSPATESNQPQHF TGTGCCAGCTCACCGGCGACGGAAAGCAATCAGCCCCAGCATTTT
TRBJ2-5 TRBD2 TRBV6-6 CASSSSGQETQYF TGTGCCAGCAGTTCTAGCGGCCAAGAGACCCAGTACTTC
TRBJ1-4 . TRBV9 CASSVAGSVEKLFF TGTGCCAGCAGCGTAGCAGGGAGCGTAGAAAAACTGTTTTTT
TRBJ2-7 . TRBV28 CACYGGSSLEQYF TGTGCGTGCTACGGGGGCTCCTCCCTCGAGCAGTACTTC
TRBJ1-3 . TRBV7-9 CASSSSRVSGNTIYF TGTGCCAGCAGCTCCAGCAGGGTATCCGGAAACACCATATATTTT
TRBJ1-2 . TRBV27 CASTTRADPNYGYTF TGTGCCAGCACCACGAGGGCAGACCCTAACTATGGCTACACCTTC
TRBJ2-3 . TRBV2 CASSPSRTGDTQYF TGTGCCAGCAGTCCGTCTCGGACGGGAGATACGCAGTATTTT
TRBJ2-5 . TRBV6-5 CASSYSINPQETQYF TGTGCCAGCAGTTACTCAATTAACCCCCAAGAGACCCAGTACTTC
TRBJ1-1 . TRBV7-3 CASSFGGRGLGTEAFF TGTGCCAGCAGCTTCGGGGGGCGAGGTTTAGGCACTGAAGCTTTCTTT
TRBJ2-2 . TRBV5-1 CASSLVGIANTGELFF TGCGCCAGCAGCTTGGTAGGAATCGCGAACACCGGGGAGCTGTTTTTT
TRBJ2-1 TRBD2 TRBV5-1 CASSFFPSGSSYNEQFF TGCGCCAGCAGCTTTTTTCCTAGCGGGAGCTCCTACAATGAGCAGTTCTTC
TRBJ1-3 TRBD1 TRBV28 CASSSREGQLGNTIYF TGTGCCAGCAGTTCCCGGGAGGGACAGCTTGGAAACACCATATATTTT
TRBJ2-3 . TRBV6-6 CASGPKRTDTQYF TGTGCCAGTGGACCGAAGCGCACAGATACGCAGTATTTT